A selection of T cell receptor beta chains follows, all from one sample in a study of cytomegalovirus exposure and HLA in healthy donors. Sequenced by immunoSEQ multiplex PCR; TCRdb stores in-frame clones only, minus some. The sample carries under 200,000 clones, about 80% recorded once. The sample comprised PBMCs. All receptors derive from a man aged 25-45 years in good health and CMV-seronegative. Each CDR3 is given with its conserved first and last residue. The D gene is left open where the match is weak. Clone size is given for some rows only: seen once, a few or many times, or a class if the clone is expanded.

clone size: NA; V gene: TRBV19; J gene: TRBJ2-3; D gene: NA; CDR3 protein: CASSTRTADTQYF; CDR3 DNA: TGTGCCAGTAGTACGCGGACAGCAGATACGCAGTATTTT
clone size: NA; V gene: TRBV7-2; J gene: TRBJ1-5; D gene: NA; CDR3 protein: CASKPPGAENQPQHF; CDR3 DNA: TGTGCCAGCAAACCCCCTGGGGCAGAAAATCAGCCCCAGCATTTT
clone size: NA; V gene: TRBV6-5; J gene: TRBJ2-3; D gene: NA; CDR3 protein: CASSKFRGAPDTQYF; CDR3 DNA: TGTGCCAGCAGTAAATTCAGGGGGGCCCCAGATACGCAGTATTTT
clone size: once; V gene: TRBV6-5; J gene: TRBJ1-6; D gene: NA; CDR3 protein: CASSYKEGRSPLHF; CDR3 DNA: TGTGCCAGCAGTTACAAGGAAGGCAGGTCACCCCTCCACTTT
clone size: NA; V gene: TRBV27; J gene: TRBJ1-1; D gene: TRBD1; CDR3 protein: CASSPRTGGMNTEAFF; CDR3 DNA: TGTGCCAGCAGTCCTCGGACAGGGGGTATGAACACTGAAGCTTTCTTT
clone size: NA; V gene: TRBV5-1; J gene: TRBJ2-7; D gene: NA; CDR3 protein: CASSLEGSEQYF; CDR3 DNA: TGCGCCAGCAGCTTGGAAGGGAGCGAGCAGTACTTC
clone size: NA; V gene: TRBV7-2; J gene: TRBJ2-3; D gene: NA; CDR3 protein: CASSFGGADTQYF; CDR3 DNA: TGTGCCAGCAGCTTTGGAGGGGCAGATACGCAGTATTTT
clone size: NA; V gene: TRBV9; J gene: TRBJ1-2; D gene: NA; CDR3 protein: CASSVGGVDGYTF; CDR3 DNA: TGTGCCAGCAGCGTAGGGGGGGTTGATGGCTACACCTTC
clone size: NA; V gene: TRBV13; J gene: TRBJ2-7; D gene: TRBD2; CDR3 protein: CASSFRSGGVSYEQYF; CDR3 DNA: TGTGCCAGCAGCTTTCGTAGCGGGGGGGTTTCGTACGAGCAGTACTTC
clone size: NA; V gene: TRBV28; J gene: TRBJ1-1; D gene: NA; CDR3 protein: CASSSGGHTEAFF; CDR3 DNA: TGTGCCAGCAGCTCGGGGGGCCATACTGAAGCTTTCTTT
clone size: NA; V gene: TRBV7-9; J gene: TRBJ2-7; D gene: TRBD2; CDR3 protein: CSSSHALAASSYEQYF; CDR3 DNA: TGTTCCAGCAGCCACGCTCTAGCGGCGAGCTCCTACGAGCAGTACTTC
clone size: NA; V gene: TRBV11-2; J gene: TRBJ1-1; D gene: NA; CDR3 protein: CASSLWPSGMIDPGLAFF; CDR3 DNA: TGTGCCAGCAGCTTATGGCCGAGCGGGATGATCGATCCAGGGTTGGCTTTCTTT
clone size: once; V gene: TRBV5-1; J gene: TRBJ2-6; D gene: NA; CDR3 protein: CASSLSPVSGANVLTF; CDR3 DNA: TGCGCCAGCAGCTTGTCTCCGGTCTCTGGGGCCAACGTCCTGACTTTC
clone size: NA; V gene: TRBV30; J gene: TRBJ1-4; D gene: NA; CDR3 protein: CAWSVGYEKLFF; CDR3 DNA: TGTGCCTGGAGTGTGGGCTATGAAAAACTGTTTTTT
clone size: NA; V gene: TRBV7-2; J gene: TRBJ2-1; D gene: TRBD2; CDR3 protein: CASSTPGLGLNEQFF; CDR3 DNA: TGTGCCAGCAGCACCCCGGGACTAGGGTTGAATGAGCAGTTCTTC
clone size: NA; V gene: TRBV30; J gene: TRBJ2-7; D gene: TRBD2; CDR3 protein: CAWRGGRAGDYEQYF; CDR3 DNA: TGTGCCTGGAGAGGTGGAAGGGCGGGGGACTACGAGCAGTACTTC
clone size: NA; V gene: TRBV28; J gene: TRBJ2-7; D gene: TRBD1; CDR3 protein: CASKMMGQGYSYEQYF; CDR3 DNA: TGTGCCAGCAAAATGATGGGACAGGGGTACTCCTACGAGCAGTACTTC
clone size: once; V gene: TRBV9; J gene: TRBJ2-7; D gene: TRBD1; CDR3 protein: CASSATGAPFYEQYF; CDR3 DNA: TGTGCCAGCAGCGCGACAGGGGCCCCTTTTTACGAGCAGTACTTC
clone size: NA; V gene: TRBV9; J gene: TRBJ2-3; D gene: NA; CDR3 protein: CASSAESRIADTQYF; CDR3 DNA: TGTGCCAGCAGCGCCGAGTCTCGAATTGCAGATACGCAGTATTTT
clone size: NA; V gene: TRBV4-1; J gene: TRBJ1-1; D gene: TRBD1; CDR3 protein: CASSWRGTGRNTEAFF; CDR3 DNA: TGCGCCAGCAGCTGGAGGGGGACAGGGCGGAACACTGAAGCTTTCTTT
clone size: NA; V gene: TRBV18; J gene: TRBJ2-5; D gene: NA; CDR3 protein: CASSPRYRETQYF; CDR3 DNA: TGTGCCAGCTCACCACGATATCGGGAGACCCAGTACTTC
clone size: NA; V gene: TRBV2; J gene: TRBJ1-3; D gene: NA; CDR3 protein: CASSAEAGNTIYF; CDR3 DNA: TGTGCCAGCAGTGCGGAGGCTGGAAACACCATATATTTT
clone size: NA; V gene: TRBV6-1; J gene: TRBJ2-1; D gene: NA; CDR3 protein: CASTRSSSYNEQFF; CDR3 DNA: TGTGCCAGCACCCGATCCAGCTCCTACAATGAGCAGTTCTTC
clone size: NA; V gene: TRBV30; J gene: TRBJ2-2; D gene: TRBD2; CDR3 protein: CAWGGTSGNGGELFF; CDR3 DNA: TGTGCCTGGGGGGGGACTAGCGGGAATGGCGGGGAGCTGTTTTTT
clone size: NA; V gene: TRBV6-5; J gene: TRBJ2-1; D gene: TRBD1; CDR3 protein: CASSYRGPNEQFF; CDR3 DNA: TGTGCCAGCAGTTACAGGGGGCCTAATGAGCAGTTCTTC
clone size: NA; V gene: TRBV6-1; J gene: TRBJ2-1; D gene: TRBD2; CDR3 protein: CASSETELAGGRNEQFF; CDR3 DNA: TGTGCCAGCAGTGAAACGGAACTAGCGGGGGGGAGGAATGAGCAGTTCTTC
clone size: NA; V gene: TRBV27; J gene: TRBJ1-2; D gene: NA; CDR3 protein: CATLTFPYGYTF; CDR3 DNA: TGTGCCACCCTGACATTTCCCTATGGCTACACCTTC
clone size: NA; V gene: TRBV2; J gene: TRBJ2-7; D gene: TRBD2; CDR3 protein: CASSEVGGAHEQYF; CDR3 DNA: TGTGCCAGCAGTGAAGTCGGGGGGGCTCACGAGCAGTACTTC
clone size: NA; V gene: TRBV9; J gene: TRBJ1-1; D gene: NA; CDR3 protein: CASSEGGRPSDEAFF; CDR3 DNA: TGTGCCAGCAGCGAGGGGGGGCGCCCCTCTGATGAAGCTTTCTTT
clone size: NA; V gene: TRBV7-2; J gene: TRBJ2-3; D gene: TRBD1; CDR3 protein: CASSLALGTGATDTQYF; CDR3 DNA: TGTGCCAGCAGCTTAGCGCTCGGGACAGGGGCGACAGATACGCAGTATTTT
clone size: few; V gene: TRBV10-1; J gene: TRBJ2-7; D gene: NA; CDR3 protein: CASSGYGVKGSYEQYF; CDR3 DNA: TGCGCCAGCAGTGGGTACGGAGTAAAGGGGTCCTACGAGCAGTACTTC
clone size: few; V gene: TRBV9; J gene: TRBJ2-7; D gene: NA; CDR3 protein: CASSVAGSYEQYF; CDR3 DNA: TGTGCCAGCAGCGTAGCGGGCTCCTACGAGCAGTACTTC
clone size: NA; V gene: TRBV10-1; J gene: TRBJ2-5; D gene: NA; CDR3 protein: CASSELGGGPGETQYF; CDR3 DNA: TGCGCCAGCAGTGAGTTAGGGGGAGGGCCAGGAGAGACCCAGTACTTC
clone size: NA; V gene: TRBV5-5; J gene: TRBJ1-1; D gene: TRBD1; CDR3 protein: CASSRGAGGNTEAFF; CDR3 DNA: TGTGCCAGCAGCAGGGGTGCAGGGGGAAACACTGAAGCTTTCTTT
clone size: once; V gene: TRBV14; J gene: TRBJ1-4; D gene: TRBD1; CDR3 protein: CASSQVISGGTVLNEKLFF; CDR3 DNA: TGTGCCAGCAGCCAAGTAATCTCGGGTGGGACAGTCCTTAATGAAAAACTGTTTTTT